A single sample is the source of the 28 T cell receptor beta chains below, sequenced in a study of T cells in Graves' hyperthyroidism and ophthalmopathy. Amplified TCR beta CDR3 regions derived from RNA transcripts. During a first-round RT-PCR of the TCR CDR3, the HTBI primer set was used. From the multiplex PCR reads, TCRdb called clonotypes with MiXCR, one entry per CDR3 protein. The sample consists of roughly 280,000 distinct CDR3 sequences, about a sixth of them appearing once. The sample comprised blood. Source of these receptors: a woman aged 55-70 years with Graves' ophthalmopathy.

This chain uses TRBV19 with TRBJ2-6; D gene ambiguous. CDR1 is LNHDA and CDR2 is SQIVND in the germline V gene (reference sequence). The CDR3 sequence is 13 residues long. Trimming took 7 bases from V and 4 from J, leaving 8 bases between them. The CDR3 loop reads CASKNLGANVLTF. The CDR3 nucleotides read TGTGCCAGTAAGAATCTAGGGGCCAACGTCCTGACTTTC.

This clonotype showed up many times. This chain connects TRBV5-1 to TRBJ2-7; D may be TRBD2 (5 bases). The CDR3 contains 12 residues. Germline V gives CDR1 SGHRS, CDR2 YFSETQ. Deletions cut 0 bases from V and 5 bases from J, with 6 bases between. CDR3 in amino acids: CASSLDGDEQYF. The CDR3, as DNA: TGCGCCAGCAGCTTGGACGGGGACGAGCAGTACTTC. Combining the CDR3 with reference TRBV5-1 and TRBJ2-7 gives the whole variable domain KAGVTQTPRYLIKTRGQQVTLSCSPISGHRSVSWYQQTPGQGLQFLFEYFSETQRNKGNFPGRFSGRQFSNSRSEMNVSTLELGDSALYLCASSLDGDEQYFGPGTRLTVT.

This clonotype was observed a few times. This chain connects TRBV4-1 to TRBJ2-5; a weak D match, TRBD1 (6 bases). Trimming took 3 bases from V and 2 from J, leaving 16 bases between them. From germline, CDR1 is MGHRA and CDR2 YSYEKL. This CDR3 has 16 amino acids. The chain's CDR3 is CASSHSTDREQETQYF. The CDR3 DNA sequence: TGCGCCAGCAGCCATTCTACGGACAGAGAACAAGAGACCCAGTACTTC.

This clonotype was seen repeatedly, ten times or more. The rearrangement uses TRBV18 and TRBJ1-5; TRBD1 might be the D (6 bases). This CDR3 contains 15 residues. Trimming took off 4 bases at V and 7 bases at J, with 17 bases between the two ends. The germline CDR1 and CDR2 sequences are KGHSH and LQKENI. In DNA form, the CDR3 reads TGTGCCAGCTCACGCACCGCGGGGGCGGACCAGCCCCAGCATTTT. This sequence encodes CASSRTAGADQPQHF.

The CDR3 loop reads CASSLGAGGGIADTQYF. Here the CDR3 DNA reads TGCGCCAGCAGCTTGGGGGCCGGAGGGGGGATCGCAGATACGCAGTATTTT. V usage is TRBV5-1 and J usage is TRBJ2-3; D tentatively reads TRBD1 or TRBD2 (6 bases each). CDR1 SGHRS and CDR2 YFSETQ come from the germline V gene. CDR3 length: 17 amino acids. The V and J ends lost 0 bases and 4 bases respectively, with 18 bases between them.

This clonotype was found many times. The chain uses TRBV7-8 and TRBJ1-1, with 8 nucleotides matching TRBD1. The CDR3 spans 17 residues. V lost 4 bases and J lost 1; bases outside the gene matches: 11. Germline lookup yields CDR1 SGHVS and CDR2 FQNEAQ. In nucleotides, the CDR3 is TGTGCCAGCAGCTACAATACAGGGGGGGTGCGGAACACTGAAGCTTTCTTT. Protein product: CASSYNTGGVRNTEAFF.

The V call is TRBV9, the J call TRBJ2-7; D gene ambiguous. V lost 0 bases to trimming and J lost 1 base, with 8 bases between them. The CDR3 covers 14 residues. The germline CDR1 and CDR2 sequences are SGDLS and YYNGEE. This chain's CDR3 is CASSVESQSYEQYF. The CDR3 DNA reads TGTGCCAGCAGCGTAGAATCACAATCCTACGAGCAGTACTTC.

V gene TRBV25-1 combines with J gene TRBJ2-2, with TRBD1 identical over 7 bases. This CDR3 region has 16 residues. V was pared by 3 bases and J by 1 base, with 5 bases of the junction left unmatched. Germline-derived CDR1 and CDR2 are MGHDK and SYGVNS. The CDR3 loop is CASSDQDRKNTGELFF. CDR3 nucleotide sequence: TGTGCCAGCAGTGACCAGGACAGGAAGAACACCGGGGAGCTGTTTTTT.

This clonotype came up a few times. A much larger clonotype is one base distant, so this may be a read error. V gene TRBV7-2 combines with J gene TRBJ2-5; D possibly corresponds to TRBD2 (5 bases). The germline gives CDR1 SGHTA, CDR2 FQGNSA. CDR3 length: 14 amino acids. The DNA of the CDR3 is TGTGGCAGCAGCTTAGGACTGGGCGCAGAGACCCAGTACTTC. Amino acid sequence: CGSSLGLGAETQYF.

The V and J genes are TRBV27 and TRBJ1-4; TRBD1 might be the D (5 bases). Germline CDR1 and CDR2: MNHEY and SMNVEV (reference sequence). V was trimmed by 1 base and J by 3 bases, leaving 12 bases between them. This CDR3 is built from 16 residues. Here the CDR3 DNA reads TGTGCCAGCAGTTTATTATGGGGGTCGGCTAATGAAAAACTGTTTTTT. This translates into CASSLLWGSANEKLFF.

The sample holds a few counts of this clonotype. DNA of the CDR3: TGTGCCAGCAGCGTAAGGGGTTTGAGGGAGACCCAGTACTTC. It specifies CASSVRGLRETQYF. The chain links TRBV9 to TRBJ2-5, with D possibly being TRBD1 (5 bases). This CDR3 has 14 amino acids. CDR1 is SGDLS, CDR2 YYNGEE, per germline. The germline V and J ends were trimmed by 1 base and 5 bases, with 12 bases remaining between them.

The table lists this clonotype with many counts. This rearrangement joins TRBV5-1 to TRBJ1-1; 7 nucleotides agree with TRBD1. J was trimmed by 0 bases and V by 2 bases; bases with no gene match: 4. This CDR3 contains 15 residues. Germline-derived CDR1 and CDR2 are SGHRS and YFSETQ. CDR3 in DNA: TGCGCCAGCAGCTTTCGGACAGGTTTGAACACTGAAGCTTTCTTT. It translates to CASSFRTGLNTEAFF.

This clonotype showed up just a few times. This chain uses TRBV5-1 with TRBJ2-5; a weak D match, TRBD2 (6 bases). This CDR3 is 15 amino acids long. Germline V gives CDR1 SGHRS, CDR2 YFSETQ. Trimming cost V 4 bases and J 4 bases, with 17 bases left between them. CDR3 DNA sequence: TGCGCCAGCAGCATCGGGACTCCGGCCCGAGAGACCCAGTACTTC. Encoded protein: CASSIGTPARETQYF.

This clonotype was seen at least ten times. The chain employs TRBV27 and TRBJ2-7; D gene ambiguous. The germline V and J ends were trimmed by 5 bases and 7 bases, with 9 bases remaining between them. Germline loops: CDR1 MNHEY, CDR2 SMNVEV (reference sequence). The CDR3 is 11 residues long. This CDR3 is CASSTNREQYF. In DNA form, the CDR3 reads TGTGCCAGCAGTACAAATCGAGAGCAGTACTTC.

The CDR3 sequence is CASSPWGGETQYF. The CDR3 region has the DNA TGTGCCAGCAGCCCCTGGGGGGGGGAGACCCAGTACTTC. V and J are TRBV7-8 and TRBJ2-5; 7 bases line up with TRBD2. This CDR3 contains 13 residues. The V segment lost 5 bases and the J segment 5 bases; nucleotides outside the gene matches: 5. Germline V gives CDR1 SGHVS, CDR2 FQNEAQ.

In regard to this clonotype: The junction differs from germline at one of its ends, possibly a read error. This rearrangement joins TRBV11-2 to TRBJ1-2, with 9 bases lining up with TRBD1. Per the germline V gene, CDR1 is SGHAT and CDR2 is FQNNGV. The CDR3 is made up of 15 amino acids. For the CDR3, the DNA is TGTGCCAGCAGCCTGGACAGGGGCTCTAACTGTGGCTACACCTTC. Its protein is CASSLDRGSNCGYTF.

This chain connects TRBV28 to TRBJ2-6, with TRBD1 identical over 9 bases. The V gene end was trimmed by 6 bases and the J gene end by 13 bases; junction bases not matched to a gene: 7. Germline lookup yields CDR1 MDHEN and CDR2 SYDVKM. The CDR3 spans 13 residues. CDR3 coding DNA: TGTGCCAGCAGCAGCGACAGGGGGTGGGTCCTGACTTTC. Amino acid sequence: CASSSDRGWVLTF.

This clonotype came up many times. The J gene is TRBJ2-7, the V gene TRBV28; D is ambiguous. The V end lost 6 bases, the J end lost 2 bases, and 11 bases lay between the germline ends. The CDR3 has 13 residues. The germline CDR1 and CDR2 sequences are MDHEN and SYDVKM. This CDR3 reads CASRKGHAYEQYF. The DNA for the CDR3 is TGTGCCAGCAGAAAAGGGCATGCCTACGAGCAGTACTTC.

The rearrangement links TRBV19 to TRBJ2-7, with D possibly being TRBD2 (5 bases). The CDR3 runs to 14 residues. The V gene's germline CDR1 is LNHDA and CDR2 SQIVND (reference sequence). V lost 4 bases and J lost 1, with 11 bases in between. CDR3 sequence: CASSRGLDSYEQYF. In nucleotides, the CDR3 is TGTGCCAGTAGTAGAGGACTGGATTCCTACGAGCAGTACTTC.

In the case of this clonotype: A much larger clone is a single base away; this may be a read error. The rearrangement joins TRBV28 to TRBJ2-2; TRBD1 aligns across 9 bases. The CDR3 totals 14 residues. Germline CDR1 MDHEN, CDR2 SYDVKM. The CDR3 sequence: CASGLRQGAGELFF. CDR3 nucleotide sequence: TGTGCCAGCGGTTTGCGACAGGGGGCCGGGGAGCTGTTTTTT.

Details on this clonotype: At one end the junction does not follow the germline gene, possibly because of a read error. The J gene is TRBJ1-5, the V gene TRBV7-2, with no clear D. CDR3 size: 13 residues. The germline CDR1 and CDR2 sequences are SGHTA and FQGNSA. In DNA form, the CDR3 reads TGTGTCAGCAGCTTAGAAGCCCGGGGACCCCAGCATTTT. Translating gives CVSSLEARGPQHF.

The table lists this clonotype with many counts. At one boundary the junction diverges from the germline segment, which might be a read error. This sequence joins TRBV2 and TRBJ2-2, with 7 bases lining up with TRBD1. From germline, CDR1 is SNHLY and CDR2 FYNNEI. CDR3 size: 15 residues. The CDR3 DNA sequence: TGTGCCAGCAGGGAAGACAGGGCGAACACCGGGGAGCTGTTTTTT. Residues: CASREDRANTGELFF.

This clonotype was seen ten or more times. The rearrangement links TRBV5-5 to TRBJ2-5; D uncertain. The ends were cut back, 4 bases at V and 7 bases at J, with 14 bases in the middle. The CDR3 extends over 13 amino acids. CDR1 and CDR2 (germline): SGHKS, YYEKEE (reference sequence). CDR3 sequence: CASSTDRRGTQYF. The DNA for the CDR3 is TGTGCCAGCAGCACGGACCGCCGAGGGACCCAGTACTTC.

This clonotype has at least ten counts. CDR3 DNA sequence: TGTGCCAGCAGTGACTCAGGAGGACTAGCGACAGATACGCAGTATTTT. Its translation: CASSDSGGLATDTQYF. V usage is TRBV6-4 and J usage is TRBJ2-3, with 9 positions matching TRBD2. V lost 0 bases, J lost 3 bases, and 4 bases stayed unmatched. Germline CDR1 MRHNA, CDR2 SNTAGT. This CDR3 spans 16 amino acids.

The chain links TRBV9 to TRBJ1-4, with D unclear. Germline V gives CDR1 SGDLS, CDR2 YYNGEE. The CDR3 covers 13 residues. Trimming stripped 1 base from V and 8 bases from J, with 9 bases between. This chain's CDR3 is CASSVSFGEKLFF. The CDR3 region has the DNA TGTGCCAGCAGCGTATCTTTCGGGGAAAAACTGTTTTTT.

Many counts were recorded for this clonotype. The rearrangement joins TRBV27 to TRBJ2-7, with TRBD1 matching over 8 bases. With V trimmed by 5 bases and J by 3 bases, 9 bases remained unmatched. CDR3 length: 15 amino acids. Germline V gene sequence: CDR1 MNHEY, CDR2 SMNVEV (reference sequence). Written as DNA, the CDR3 is TGTGCCAGCAGTACCGGGACAGGCGACGACTACGAGCAGTACTTC. As protein: CASSTGTGDDYEQYF.

This clonotype was counted between two and nine times. The genes are TRBV28 and TRBJ1-2; TRBD1 matches at 7 bases. The germline V gene has CDR1 MDHEN and CDR2 SYDVKM. Trimming removed 6 bases from V and 10 bases from J; junction bases left unmatched: 8. The CDR3 has 12 residues. CDR3 DNA: TGTGCCAGCAGGACGACAGGGACCTCCTACACCTTC. It encodes CASRTTGTSYTF.

This clonotype was counted between two and nine times. The chain has TRBV29-1 and TRBJ2-3; either TRBD1 or TRBD2 may fit D (5 bases each). This CDR3 is built from 13 residues. The ends were cut back, 7 bases at V and 4 bases at J, with 15 bases in the middle. Germline V gene data show CDR1 as SQVTM and CDR2 as ANQGSEA. The CDR3 here is CSAGLVGPDTQYF. The CDR3 nucleotides are TGCAGCGCGGGGCTCGTAGGCCCAGATACGCAGTATTTT.